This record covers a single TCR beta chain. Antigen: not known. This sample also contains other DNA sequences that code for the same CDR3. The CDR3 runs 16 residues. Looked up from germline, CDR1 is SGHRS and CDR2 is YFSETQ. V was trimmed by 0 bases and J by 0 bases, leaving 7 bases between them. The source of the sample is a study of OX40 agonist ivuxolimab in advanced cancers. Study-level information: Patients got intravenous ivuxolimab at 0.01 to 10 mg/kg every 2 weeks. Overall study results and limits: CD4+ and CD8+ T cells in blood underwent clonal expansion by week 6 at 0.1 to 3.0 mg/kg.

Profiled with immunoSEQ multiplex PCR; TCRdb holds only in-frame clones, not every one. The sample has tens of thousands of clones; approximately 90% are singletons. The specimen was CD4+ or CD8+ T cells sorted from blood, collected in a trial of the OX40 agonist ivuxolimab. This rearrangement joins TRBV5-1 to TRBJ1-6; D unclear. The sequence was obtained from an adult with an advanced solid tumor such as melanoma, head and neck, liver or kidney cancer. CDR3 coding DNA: TGCGCCAGCAGCTTGGACGGAAACTCCTATAATTCACCCCTCCACTTT. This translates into CASSLDGNSYNSPLHF.